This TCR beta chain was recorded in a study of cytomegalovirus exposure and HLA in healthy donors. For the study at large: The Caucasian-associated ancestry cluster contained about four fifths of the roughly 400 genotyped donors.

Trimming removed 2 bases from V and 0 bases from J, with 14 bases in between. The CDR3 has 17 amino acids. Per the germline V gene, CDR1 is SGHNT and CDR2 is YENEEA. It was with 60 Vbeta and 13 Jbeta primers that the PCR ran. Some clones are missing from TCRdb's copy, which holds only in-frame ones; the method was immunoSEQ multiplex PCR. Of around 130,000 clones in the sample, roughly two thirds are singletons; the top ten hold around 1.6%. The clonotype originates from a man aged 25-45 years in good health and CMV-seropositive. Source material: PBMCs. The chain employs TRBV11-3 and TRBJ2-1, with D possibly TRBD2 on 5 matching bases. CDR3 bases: TGTGCCAGCAGCTTAAGTGGCGCGGGCAGCTCCTACAATGAGCAGTTCTTC. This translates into CASSLSGAGSSYNEQFF.